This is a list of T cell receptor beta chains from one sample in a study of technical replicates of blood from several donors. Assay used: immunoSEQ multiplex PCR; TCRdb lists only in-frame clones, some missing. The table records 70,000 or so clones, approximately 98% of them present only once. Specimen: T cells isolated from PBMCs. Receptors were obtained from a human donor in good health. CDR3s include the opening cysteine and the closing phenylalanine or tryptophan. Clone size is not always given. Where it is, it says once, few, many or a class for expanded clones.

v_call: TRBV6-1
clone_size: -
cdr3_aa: CASSEDLAGGYNEQFF

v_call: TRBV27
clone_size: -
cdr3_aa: CASSLSITGTRSGEQYF

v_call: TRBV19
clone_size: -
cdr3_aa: CASSIGTGSYTEAFF

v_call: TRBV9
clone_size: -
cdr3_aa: CASSVDDRGRDTQYF

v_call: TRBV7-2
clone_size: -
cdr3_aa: CASSPRISGANVLTF

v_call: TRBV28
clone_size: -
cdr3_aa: CASSLGAFGEAFF

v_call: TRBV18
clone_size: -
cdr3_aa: CASSRGILATNEKLFF

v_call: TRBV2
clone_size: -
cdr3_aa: CASRGDRRGYTF

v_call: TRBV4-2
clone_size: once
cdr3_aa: CASSQDRGSTEAFF

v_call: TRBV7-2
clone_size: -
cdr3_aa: CASSSKNHNYGYTF

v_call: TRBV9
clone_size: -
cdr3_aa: CASSAEGLAGSEFF

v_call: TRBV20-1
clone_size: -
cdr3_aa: CSASRQPQHF

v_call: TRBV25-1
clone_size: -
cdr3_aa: CASTTPSGVGGYTF

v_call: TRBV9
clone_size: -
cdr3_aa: CASSELLAGGLVDEQFF

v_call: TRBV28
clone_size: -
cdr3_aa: CASNLGGARHGYTF

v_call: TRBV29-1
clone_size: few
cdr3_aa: CSVEDYTVTF

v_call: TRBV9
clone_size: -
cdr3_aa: CASSPSGETQYF

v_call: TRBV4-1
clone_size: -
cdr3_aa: CASSQVQGHTGELFF

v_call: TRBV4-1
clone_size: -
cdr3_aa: CASSPNEGSSREQYF

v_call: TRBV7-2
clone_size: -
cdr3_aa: CASSLGTSTDTQYF

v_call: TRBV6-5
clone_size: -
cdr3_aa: CASSSGTSFLDNEQFF

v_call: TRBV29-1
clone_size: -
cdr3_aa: CSVSGANQPQHF

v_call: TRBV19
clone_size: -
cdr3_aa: CASSIEREISYEQYF

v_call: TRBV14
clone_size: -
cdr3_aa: CASSRATGLAYYEQYF

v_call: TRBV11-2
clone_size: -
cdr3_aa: CASSFGTAGANVLTF

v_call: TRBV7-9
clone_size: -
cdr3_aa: CASSSSPRVPGGETQYF

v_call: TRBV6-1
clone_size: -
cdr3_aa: CASSEWGGDYGYTF

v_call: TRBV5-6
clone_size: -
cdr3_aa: CASSTSGTYSYNEQFF

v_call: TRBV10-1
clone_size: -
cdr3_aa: CASSDQGSEKLFF

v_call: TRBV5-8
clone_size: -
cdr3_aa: CASSPTSGRRNEQFF

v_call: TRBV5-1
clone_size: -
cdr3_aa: CASSSGTSAFNEQFF

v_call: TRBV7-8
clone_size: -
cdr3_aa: CASSLGLAGGLSYEQYF

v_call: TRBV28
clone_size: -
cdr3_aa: CASSFTGTVEKLFF

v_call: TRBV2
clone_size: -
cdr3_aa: CASRQGPYEQYF

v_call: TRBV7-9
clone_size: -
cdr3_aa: CASSLEGSAEQYF

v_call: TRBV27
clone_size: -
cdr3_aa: CASLQAPGFSYNEQFF

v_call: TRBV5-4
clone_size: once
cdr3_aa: CANPPRLAGGWGETQYF

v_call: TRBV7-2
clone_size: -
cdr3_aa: CASSLTGPYEQYF

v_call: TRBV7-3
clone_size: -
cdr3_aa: CASSGGETQYF

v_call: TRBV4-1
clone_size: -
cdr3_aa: CASSQEERAGYEQYF

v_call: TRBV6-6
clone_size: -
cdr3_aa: CASSRYSTSLDTQYF

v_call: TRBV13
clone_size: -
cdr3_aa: CASSKLAEDNEQFF

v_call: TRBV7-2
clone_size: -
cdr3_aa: CASSGRGFDTQYF

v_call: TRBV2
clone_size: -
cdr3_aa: CASTPTPREVSYNEQFF

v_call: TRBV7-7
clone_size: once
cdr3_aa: CASSPGLAGGNTGELFF